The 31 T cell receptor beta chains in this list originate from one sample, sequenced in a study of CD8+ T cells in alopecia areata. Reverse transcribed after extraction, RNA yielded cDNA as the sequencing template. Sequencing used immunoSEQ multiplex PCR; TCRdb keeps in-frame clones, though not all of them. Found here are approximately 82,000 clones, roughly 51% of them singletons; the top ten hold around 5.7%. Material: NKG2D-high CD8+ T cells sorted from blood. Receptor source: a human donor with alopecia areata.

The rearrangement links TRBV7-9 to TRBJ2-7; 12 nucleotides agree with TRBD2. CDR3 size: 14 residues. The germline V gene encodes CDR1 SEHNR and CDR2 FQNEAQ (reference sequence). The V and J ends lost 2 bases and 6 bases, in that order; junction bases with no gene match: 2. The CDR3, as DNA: TGTGCCAGCAGCTTACTAGCGGGGGGGCTCGAGCAGTACTTC. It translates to CASSLLAGGLEQYF.

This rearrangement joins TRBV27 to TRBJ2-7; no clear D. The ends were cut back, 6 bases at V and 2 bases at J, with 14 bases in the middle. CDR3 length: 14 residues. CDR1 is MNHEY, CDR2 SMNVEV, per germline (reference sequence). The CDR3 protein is CASSHLGIAYEQYF. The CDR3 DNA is TGTGCCAGCAGCCACCTAGGTATCGCCTACGAGCAGTACTTC.

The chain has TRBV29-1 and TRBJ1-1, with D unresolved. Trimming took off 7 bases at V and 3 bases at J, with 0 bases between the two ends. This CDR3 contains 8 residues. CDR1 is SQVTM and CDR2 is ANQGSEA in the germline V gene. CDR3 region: CSDTEAFF. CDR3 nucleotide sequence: TGCAGCGACACTGAAGCTTTCTTT.

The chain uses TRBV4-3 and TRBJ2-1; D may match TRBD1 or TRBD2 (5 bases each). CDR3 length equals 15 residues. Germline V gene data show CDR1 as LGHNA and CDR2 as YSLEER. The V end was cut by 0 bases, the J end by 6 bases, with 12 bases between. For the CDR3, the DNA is TGCGCCAGCAGCCAAGATCGGGGCGCCGGCAATGAGCAGTTCTTC. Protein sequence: CASSQDRGAGNEQFF.

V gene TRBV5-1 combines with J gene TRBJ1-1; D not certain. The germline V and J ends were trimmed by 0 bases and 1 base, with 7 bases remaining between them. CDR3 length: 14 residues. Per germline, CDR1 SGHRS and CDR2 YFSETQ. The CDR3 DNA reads TGCGCCAGCAGCTTGGCTAGGGCGAACACTGAAGCTTTCTTT. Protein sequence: CASSLARANTEAFF.

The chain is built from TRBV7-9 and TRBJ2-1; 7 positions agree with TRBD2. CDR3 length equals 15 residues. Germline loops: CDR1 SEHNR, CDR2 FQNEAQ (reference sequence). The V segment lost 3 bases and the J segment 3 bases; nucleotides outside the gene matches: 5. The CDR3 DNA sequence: TGTGCCAGCAGCTTCGTTCGGGGGGTCTACAATGAGCAGTTCTTC. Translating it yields CASSFVRGVYNEQFF.

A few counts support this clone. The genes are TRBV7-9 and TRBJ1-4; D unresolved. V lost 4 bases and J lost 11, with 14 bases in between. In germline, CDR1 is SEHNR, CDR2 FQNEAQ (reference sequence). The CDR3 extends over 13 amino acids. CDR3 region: CASSSSLAGKLFF. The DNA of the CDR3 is TGTGCCAGCAGCTCATCCCTGGCTGGCAAACTGTTTTTT.

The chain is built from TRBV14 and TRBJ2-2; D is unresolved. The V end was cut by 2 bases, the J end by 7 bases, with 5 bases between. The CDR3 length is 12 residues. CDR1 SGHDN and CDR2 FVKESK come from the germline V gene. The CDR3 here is CASSQWVGELFF. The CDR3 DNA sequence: TGTGCCAGCAGCCAATGGGTCGGGGAGCTGTTTTTT.

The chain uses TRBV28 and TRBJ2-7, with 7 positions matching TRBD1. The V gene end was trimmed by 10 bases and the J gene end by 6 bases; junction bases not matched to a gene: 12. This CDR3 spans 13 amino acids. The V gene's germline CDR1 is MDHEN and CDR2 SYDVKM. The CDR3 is CATRAEGAREQYF. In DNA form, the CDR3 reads TGTGCCACCAGGGCCGAGGGGGCGCGCGAGCAGTACTTC.

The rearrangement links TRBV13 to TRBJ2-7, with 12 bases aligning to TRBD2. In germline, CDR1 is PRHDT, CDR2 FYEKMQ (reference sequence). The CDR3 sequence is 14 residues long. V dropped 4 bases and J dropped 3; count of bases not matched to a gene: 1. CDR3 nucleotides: TGTGCCAGCAGCTCGACTAGCGGGGGCTACGAGCAGTACTTC. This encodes CASSSTSGGYEQYF.

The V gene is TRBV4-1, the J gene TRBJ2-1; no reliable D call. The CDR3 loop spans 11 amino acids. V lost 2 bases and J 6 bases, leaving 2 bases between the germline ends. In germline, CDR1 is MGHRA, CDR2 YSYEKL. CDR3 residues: CASSQINEQFF. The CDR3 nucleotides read TGCGCCAGCAGCCAAATCAATGAGCAGTTCTTC.

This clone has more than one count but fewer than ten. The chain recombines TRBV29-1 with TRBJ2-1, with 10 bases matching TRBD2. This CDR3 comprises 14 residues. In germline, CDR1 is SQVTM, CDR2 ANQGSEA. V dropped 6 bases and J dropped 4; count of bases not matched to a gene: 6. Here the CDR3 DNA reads TGCAGCGTCGAGGGACTAGCGATTTACAATGAGCAGTTCTTC. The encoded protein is CSVEGLAIYNEQFF.

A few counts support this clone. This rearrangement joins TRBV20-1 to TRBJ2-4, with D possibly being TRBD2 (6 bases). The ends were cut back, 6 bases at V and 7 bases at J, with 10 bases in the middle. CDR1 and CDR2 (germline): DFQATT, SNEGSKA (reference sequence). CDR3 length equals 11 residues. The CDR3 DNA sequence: TGCAGTGCCCTAACTAGCAACATTCAGTACTTC. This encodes CSALTSNIQYF.

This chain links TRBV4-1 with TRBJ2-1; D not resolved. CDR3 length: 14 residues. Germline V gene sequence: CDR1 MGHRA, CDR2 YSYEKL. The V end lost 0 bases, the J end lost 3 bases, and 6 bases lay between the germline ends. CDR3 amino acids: CASSQDLYYNEQFF. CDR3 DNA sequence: TGCGCCAGCAGCCAAGATCTCTACTACAATGAGCAGTTCTTC.

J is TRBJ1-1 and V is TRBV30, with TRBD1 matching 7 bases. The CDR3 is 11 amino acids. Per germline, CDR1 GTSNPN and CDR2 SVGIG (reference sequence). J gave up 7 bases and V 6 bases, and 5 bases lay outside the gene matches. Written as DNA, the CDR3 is TGTGCCTGTAGGACAGGCGGTGAAGCTTTCTTT. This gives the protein CACRTGGEAFF.

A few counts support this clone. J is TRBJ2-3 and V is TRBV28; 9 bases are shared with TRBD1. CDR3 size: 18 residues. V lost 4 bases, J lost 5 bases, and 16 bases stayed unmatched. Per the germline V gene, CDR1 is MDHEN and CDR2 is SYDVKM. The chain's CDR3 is CASSSSQSQGARVDTQYF. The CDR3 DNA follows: TGTGCCAGCAGTTCGTCTCAATCACAGGGGGCGCGGGTAGATACGCAGTATTTT.

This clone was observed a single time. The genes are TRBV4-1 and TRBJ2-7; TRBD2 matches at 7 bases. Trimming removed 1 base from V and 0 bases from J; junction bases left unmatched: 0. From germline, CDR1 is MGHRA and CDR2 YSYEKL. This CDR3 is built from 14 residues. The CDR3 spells CASSQGGGSYEQYF. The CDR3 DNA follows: TGCGCCAGCAGCCAAGGCGGGGGCTCCTACGAGCAGTACTTC.

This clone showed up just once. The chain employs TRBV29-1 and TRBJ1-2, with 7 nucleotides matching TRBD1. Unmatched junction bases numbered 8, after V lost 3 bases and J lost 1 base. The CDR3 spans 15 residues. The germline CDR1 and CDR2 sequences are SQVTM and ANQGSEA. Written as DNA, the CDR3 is TGCAGCGTTGATGCCGGACAGGCCCGTAACTATGGCTACACCTTC. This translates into CSVDAGQARNYGYTF.

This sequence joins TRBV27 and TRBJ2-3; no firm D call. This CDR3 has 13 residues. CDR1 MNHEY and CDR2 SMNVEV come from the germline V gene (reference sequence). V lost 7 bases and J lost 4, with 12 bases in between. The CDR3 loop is CASIFLGSDTQYF. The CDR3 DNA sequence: TGTGCCAGCATCTTTTTAGGGTCAGATACGCAGTATTTT.

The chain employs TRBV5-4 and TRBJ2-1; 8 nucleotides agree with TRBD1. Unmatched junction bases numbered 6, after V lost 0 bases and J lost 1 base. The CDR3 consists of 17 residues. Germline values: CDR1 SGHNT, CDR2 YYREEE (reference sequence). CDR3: CASSLDPTGGSYNEQFF. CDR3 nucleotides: TGTGCCAGCAGCTTGGACCCCACAGGGGGGTCCTACAATGAGCAGTTCTTC.

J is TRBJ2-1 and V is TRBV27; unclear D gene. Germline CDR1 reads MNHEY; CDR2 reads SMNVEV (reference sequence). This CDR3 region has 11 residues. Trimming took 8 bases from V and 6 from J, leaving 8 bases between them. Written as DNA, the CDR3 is TGTGCCAGCTTCAACATCAATGAGCAGTTCTTC. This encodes CASFNINEQFF.

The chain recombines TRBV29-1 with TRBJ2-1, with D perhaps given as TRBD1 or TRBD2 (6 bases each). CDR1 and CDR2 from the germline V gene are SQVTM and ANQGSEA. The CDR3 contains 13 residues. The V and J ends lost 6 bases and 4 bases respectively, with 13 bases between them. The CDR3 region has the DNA TGCAGCGTCCCCTTAGGGGGGTACAATGAGCAGTTCTTC. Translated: CSVPLGGYNEQFF.

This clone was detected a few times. CDR3 in amino acids: CATSRDLLGSPLHF. CDR3 DNA: TGTGCCACCAGCAGAGATCTGCTGGGGTCACCCCTCCACTTT. The V gene is TRBV15, the J gene TRBJ1-6; D is uncertain. This CDR3 region has 14 residues. CDR1 and CDR2 from the germline V gene are LNHNV and YYDKDF (reference sequence). The V end lost 0 bases, the J end lost 10 bases, and 10 bases lay between the germline ends.

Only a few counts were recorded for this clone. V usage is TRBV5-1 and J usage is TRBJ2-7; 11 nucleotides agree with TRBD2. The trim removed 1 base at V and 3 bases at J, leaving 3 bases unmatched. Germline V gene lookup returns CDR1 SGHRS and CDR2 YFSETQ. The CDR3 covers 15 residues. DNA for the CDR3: TGCGCCAGCAGCTTGCTAGCGGGGGGACGCTACGAGCAGTACTTC. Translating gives CASSLLAGGRYEQYF. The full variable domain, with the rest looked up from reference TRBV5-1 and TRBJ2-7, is KAGVTQTPRYLIKTRGQQVTLSCSPISGHRSVSWYQQTPGQGLQFLFEYFSETQRNKGNFPGRFSGRQFSNSRSEMNVSTLELGDSALYLCASSLLAGGRYEQYFGPGTRLTVT.

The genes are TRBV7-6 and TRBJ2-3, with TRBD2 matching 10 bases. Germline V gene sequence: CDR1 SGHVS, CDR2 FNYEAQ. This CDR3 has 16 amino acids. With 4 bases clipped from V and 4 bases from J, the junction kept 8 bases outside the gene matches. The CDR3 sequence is CASSSVSGRAADTQYF. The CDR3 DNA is TGTGCCAGCAGCTCCGTAAGCGGGAGGGCGGCAGATACGCAGTATTTT.

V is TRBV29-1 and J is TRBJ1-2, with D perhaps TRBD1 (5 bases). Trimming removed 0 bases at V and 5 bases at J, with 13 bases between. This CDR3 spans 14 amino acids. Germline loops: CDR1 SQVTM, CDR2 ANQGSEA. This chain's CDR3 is CSVEEWTTVYGYTF. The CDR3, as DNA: TGCAGCGTTGAAGAGTGGACGACAGTATATGGCTACACCTTC. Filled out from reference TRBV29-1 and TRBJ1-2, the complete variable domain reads SAVISQKPSRDICQRGTSLTIQCQVDSQVTMMFWYRQQPGQSLTLIATANQGSEATYESGFVIDKFPISRPNLTFSTLTVSNMSPEDSSIYLCSVEEWTTVYGYTFGSGTRLTVV.

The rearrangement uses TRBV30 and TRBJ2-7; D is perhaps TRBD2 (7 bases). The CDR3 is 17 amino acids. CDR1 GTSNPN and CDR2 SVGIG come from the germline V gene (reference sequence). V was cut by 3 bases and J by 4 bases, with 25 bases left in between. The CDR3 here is CAWSLGGATFLVYEQYF. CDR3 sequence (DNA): TGTGCCTGGAGCCTAGGGGGGGCCACCTTTCTGGTATACGAGCAGTACTTC.

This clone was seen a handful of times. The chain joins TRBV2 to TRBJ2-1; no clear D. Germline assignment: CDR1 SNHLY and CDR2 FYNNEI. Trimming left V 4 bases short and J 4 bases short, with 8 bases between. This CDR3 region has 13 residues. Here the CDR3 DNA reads TGTGCCAGCAGTGCGTGGCAGTACAATGAGCAGTTCTTC. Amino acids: CASSAWQYNEQFF.

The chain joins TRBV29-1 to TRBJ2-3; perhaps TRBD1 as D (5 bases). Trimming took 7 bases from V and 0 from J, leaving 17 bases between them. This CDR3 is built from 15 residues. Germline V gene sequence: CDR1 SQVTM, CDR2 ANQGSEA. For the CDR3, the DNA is TGCAGCGCAATAACGACAGAGCCTAGCACAGATACGCAGTATTTT. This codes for CSAITTEPSTDTQYF.

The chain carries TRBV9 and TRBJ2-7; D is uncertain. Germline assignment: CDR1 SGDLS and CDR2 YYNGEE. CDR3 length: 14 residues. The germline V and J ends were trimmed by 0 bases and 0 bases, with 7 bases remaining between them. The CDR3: CASSVGLSSYEQYF. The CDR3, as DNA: TGTGCCAGCAGCGTAGGGCTGAGCTCCTACGAGCAGTACTTC.

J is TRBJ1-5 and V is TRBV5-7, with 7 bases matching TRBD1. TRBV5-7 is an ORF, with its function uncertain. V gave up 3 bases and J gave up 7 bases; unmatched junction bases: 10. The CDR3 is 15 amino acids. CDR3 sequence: CASSSPGGLRQPQHF. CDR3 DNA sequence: TGTGCCAGCAGCTCCCCAGGGGGGCTCCGACAGCCCCAGCATTTT.